Presented here are 19 T cell receptor beta chains from one specimen sequenced in a study of graft-versus-host responses after intestinal transplantation (dated by TCRdb to the early 2020s). This sample's time point label indicates: cells obtained before transplantation from donor or recipient. No antigen is known for these receptors. Library preparation was by the immunoSEQ multiplex PCR assay. TCRdb limited this immuneACCESS table to in-frame rearrangements with V and J called. A share of clones is missing; checked studies link under half to unresolved V genes, and the rest is unexplained. This sample comprises tens of thousands of clones, approximately 94% of them detected only once. The leading ten clones occupy roughly 0.2% of the sample. Sequencing was performed on unstimulated CD4+ T cells sorted from spleen or lymph node cells, taken before transplant. The receptor source for this set is a human donor who was the organ donor for an intestinal transplant.

V gene TRBV4-2 combines with J gene TRBJ2-5; no reliable D call. The CDR3 consists of 15 residues. Trimming pared 0 bases from V and 5 bases from J, leaving 13 bases between. Germline CDR1 is LGHNA and CDR2 is YNFKEQ. CDR3: CASSQEATIGETQYF. Here the CDR3 DNA reads TGTGCCAGCAGCCAAGAGGCCACTATTGGCGAGACCCAGTACTTC.

V and J are TRBV29-1 and TRBJ1-2, with TRBD1 matching 11 bases. The germline gives CDR1 SQVTM, CDR2 ANQGSEA. CDR3 length: 14 amino acids. V shed 6 bases and J 4 bases; nucleotides not matched to a gene: 7. Written as DNA, the CDR3 is TGCAGCGTGGGCGCCGGGACAGGGGGCTATGGCTACACCTTC. Protein sequence: CSVGAGTGGYGYTF.

The rearrangement links TRBV2 to TRBJ2-3, with 8 bases identical to TRBD2. After removal of 7 bases from V and 1 base from J, the junction contained 7 bases not matched to a gene. This CDR3 comprises 15 residues. Per germline, CDR1 SNHLY and CDR2 FYNNEI. The CDR3 DNA is TGTGCCAGCACCCGGGAGGGCGGGGGCACAGATACGCAGTATTTT. It codes for CASTREGGGTDTQYF.

The chain uses TRBV7-2 and TRBJ2-5; 9 nucleotides align to TRBD2. Trimming removed 8 bases from V and 5 bases from J; junction bases left unmatched: 15. Germline V gene lookup returns CDR1 SGHTA and CDR2 FQGNSA. The CDR3 runs 16 residues. The CDR3 DNA is TGTGCCAGCGATCTCCCAAGGGCGGGGGGGCGCGAGACCCAGTACTTC. This gives the protein CASDLPRAGGRETQYF. The full variable domain, completed using reference TRBV7-2 and TRBJ2-5, is GAGVSQSPSNKVTEKGKDVELRCDPISGHTALYWYRQSLGQGLEFLIYFQGNSAPDKSGLPSDRFSAERTGGSVSTLTIQRTQQEDSAVYLCASDLPRAGGRETQYFGPGTRLLVL.

V is TRBV6-5 and J is TRBJ1-2; 9 bases line up with TRBD1. The V gene's germline CDR1 is MNHEY and CDR2 SVGAGI. Germline trimming cut 6 bases from V and 12 bases from J; bases unmatched to any gene: 8. The CDR3 consists of 12 residues. The CDR3 is CASRKQGAGDTF. Here the CDR3 DNA reads TGTGCCAGCAGGAAACAGGGGGCTGGGGACACCTTC.

This clone was seen a few times. V usage is TRBV6-1 and J usage is TRBJ1-2; D unresolved. This CDR3 comprises 15 residues. Trimming left V 2 bases short and J 0 bases short, with 10 bases between. The germline CDR1 and CDR2 sequences are MNHNS and SASEGT. The CDR3 is CASSEYPGTNYGYTF. The CDR3, as DNA: TGTGCCAGCAGTGAATATCCTGGAACTAACTATGGCTACACCTTC.

This sequence joins TRBV10-3 and TRBJ1-2, with D perhaps TRBD1 (5 bases). The CDR3 consists of 13 residues. Trimming left V 3 bases short and J 7 bases short, with 12 bases between. Germline assignment: CDR1 ENHRY and CDR2 SYGVKD. CDR3 sequence: CAISDTRVGGYTF. CDR3 in DNA: TGTGCCATCAGTGATACCAGGGTCGGTGGCTACACCTTC.

This chain's CDR3 is CASSGQSYQPQHF. In DNA form, the CDR3 reads TGTGCCAGCAGTGGACAGAGTTATCAGCCCCAGCATTTT. The J gene is TRBJ1-5, the V gene TRBV2; D is perhaps TRBD1 (5 bases). V was clipped by 4 bases and J by 5 bases, with 9 bases between them. The CDR3 length is 13 residues. Germline V lookup: CDR1 SNHLY, CDR2 FYNNEI. Full variable domain (remainder filled in from reference TRBV2 and TRBJ1-5): EPEVTQTPSHQVTQMGQEVILRCVPISNHLYFYWYRQILGQKVEFLVSFYNNEISEKSEIFDDQFSVERPDGSNFTLKIRSTKLEDSAMYFCASSGQSYQPQHFGDGTRLSIL.

The chain joins TRBV4-2 to TRBJ1-6; D not certain. V shed 0 bases and J shed 7 bases, with 4 bases lying between them. The germline V gene has CDR1 LGHNA and CDR2 YNFKEQ. This CDR3 region has 13 residues. The CDR3 DNA sequence: TGTGCCAGCAGCCAAGATCCCAATTCACCCCTCCACTTT. This sequence encodes CASSQDPNSPLHF.

The chain couples TRBV7-2 to TRBJ2-1, with unresolved D. The CDR3 spans 13 residues. From germline, CDR1 is SGHTA and CDR2 FQGNSA. Trimming shortened V by 1 base and J by 8 bases, and 9 bases separated the two germline ends. The chain's CDR3 is CASSLDYVDEQFF. The CDR3 DNA is TGTGCCAGCAGCTTAGACTACGTTGATGAGCAGTTCTTC.

V gene TRBV19 combines with J gene TRBJ1-1; D is ambiguous. Germline lookup yields CDR1 LNHDA and CDR2 SQIVND (reference sequence). Trimming shortened V by 6 bases and J by 1 base, and 12 bases separated the two germline ends. The CDR3 is 14 residues long. The CDR3 DNA reads TGTGCCAGTAGCCAGCCCCCGCGGAACACTGAAGCTTTCTTT. Translating it yields CASSQPPRNTEAFF.

This clone was picked up a small number of times. The CDR3 nucleotides read TGTGCCAGCAGTTACTCGGGACTAGCGATCTACGAGCAGTACTTC. This codes for CASSYSGLAIYEQYF. The chain links TRBV6-6 to TRBJ2-7; TRBD2 matches at 10 bases. This CDR3 has 15 amino acids. J was trimmed by 3 bases and V by 0 bases; bases with no gene match: 2. The V gene's germline CDR1 is MNHNY and CDR2 SVGAGI (reference sequence).

The gene calls are TRBV28 and TRBJ2-1; TRBD1 matches 7 bases. This CDR3 has 14 amino acids. Germline V gene sequence: CDR1 MDHEN, CDR2 SYDVKM. V gave up 3 bases and J gave up 6 bases; unmatched junction bases: 5. The CDR3 here is CASSFERGRNEQFF. The DNA for the CDR3 is TGTGCCAGCAGTTTCGAAAGGGGGCGCAATGAGCAGTTCTTC.

This clone has just one count. The chain uses TRBV5-1 and TRBJ2-2, with D perhaps matching TRBD2 (6 bases). Trimming shortened V by 3 bases and J by 1 base, and 10 bases separated the two germline ends. CDR1 is SGHRS and CDR2 is YFSETQ in the germline V gene. The CDR3 is made up of 15 amino acids. The CDR3 region is CASSSIGGNTGELFF. The CDR3 bases are TGCGCCAGCAGCTCAATCGGGGGGAACACCGGGGAGCTGTTTTTT.

Comment on this clone: One end of the junction does not line up with germline, which may come from a read error. The CDR3: CASSVSRASHF. CDR3 coding DNA: TGTGCCAGCAGTGTTAGTAGGGCCTCTCATTTT. The genes are TRBV6-5 and TRBJ1-3, with D uncertain. CDR3 size: 11 residues. Germline values: CDR1 MNHEY, CDR2 SVGAGI.

This clone came up once. The chain recombines TRBV7-2 with TRBJ2-7, with D unresolved. Germline V gene sequence: CDR1 SGHTA, CDR2 FQGNSA. CDR3 length: 11 residues. The V gene lost 6 bases and the J gene lost 4 bases, with 7 bases spanning the gap. DNA of the CDR3: TGTGCCAGCAGTGCTTTATACGAGCAGTACTTC. Translation gives CASSALYEQYF. Together with reference TRBV7-2 and TRBJ2-7, the CDR3 gives the full variable domain: GAGVSQSPSNKVTEKGKDVELRCDPISGHTALYWYRQSLGQGLEFLIYFQGNSAPDKSGLPSDRFSAERTGGSVSTLTIQRTQQEDSAVYLCASSALYEQYFGPGTRLTVT.

For this clone: This same CDR3 is encoded by further DNA sequences in the sample. The V gene is TRBV18, the J gene TRBJ2-7, with D possibly TRBD2 on 7 matching bases. CDR1 is KGHSH, CDR2 LQKENI, per germline. V lost 2 bases to trimming and J lost 3 bases, with 14 bases between them. The CDR3 is 15 residues long. CDR3 loop: CASSPGRGGGYEQYF. CDR3 coding DNA: TGTGCCAGCTCACCAGGTCGAGGGGGGGGCTACGAGCAGTACTTC.

The chain links TRBV18 to TRBJ1-1; 8 bases fit TRBD1. This CDR3 comprises 15 residues. The J segment lost 4 bases and the V segment lost 0 bases, leaving 4 bases of the junction unmatched. Germline CDR1 KGHSH, CDR2 LQKENI. The DNA for the CDR3 is TGTGCCAGCTCACCACCGAGAGACAGGGGCACTGAAGCTTTCTTT. As protein: CASSPPRDRGTEAFF.

Only one count was recorded for this clone. The chain is built from TRBV6-1 and TRBJ2-7; D tentatively fits TRBD1 or TRBD2 (5 bases each). Germline V gives CDR1 MNHNS, CDR2 SASEGT. Trimming cost V 5 bases and J 9 bases, with 17 bases left between them. The CDR3 length is 13 residues. The CDR3 is CASSRDPGSWQYF. For the CDR3, the DNA is TGTGCCAGCAGTCGGGACCCTGGATCCTGGCAGTACTTC.